Listed below are T cell receptor beta chains from one sample, sequenced in a study of vaccination and CD4 T cells after COVID-19. No antigen has been assigned to these receptors. Each CDR3 protein gets one entry after TCRdb re-called the PCR reads with MiXCR. The sample yields approximately 11,000 distinct CDR3 sequences, 35% to 50% seen once. The sequencing here drew on cultured CD4+ T cells from blood, taken after SARS-CoV-2 vaccination. The receptors stem from a human donor with COVID-19. Each CDR3 is given with its conserved first and last residue. The order of the fields is clone size, J gene, D gene, V gene, CDR3 DNA, CDR3 protein. D genes are given only for firm matches. Clone size appears in some rows only: once, few, many, or a class for an expanded clone.

. TRBJ2-7 . TRBV6-5 TGTGCCAGCAGTTACAAATTCCGGGGGGCGATTACCTACGAGCAGTACTTC CASSYKFRGAITYEQYF
. TRBJ2-7 . TRBV6-1 TGTGCCAGCAGTAGTCTCGTCCACCCCTACGAGCAGTACTTC CASSSLVHPYEQYF
. TRBJ2-7 TRBD2 TRBV20-1 TGCAGTGCTAGCTCTACCGGGACTACCGCCTACGAGCAGTACTTC CSASSTGTTAYEQYF
few TRBJ2-2 . TRBV24-1 TGTGCCACCAGTGAGCCGGGACGAAACACCGGGGAGCTGTTTTTT CATSEPGRNTGELFF
. TRBJ2-1 TRBD1 TRBV20-1 TGCAGTGCTGAGCGGGACAGGGGCTACAATGAGCAGTTCTTC CSAERDRGYNEQFF
. TRBJ2-3 . TRBV6-2/TRBV6-3 TGTGCCAGCAGTTACTCGGCGGGGCTCTCAGATACGCAGTATTTT CASSYSAGLSDTQYF
few TRBJ2-3 TRBD1 TRBV20-1 TGCAGTGCTAGTCTGAGCTTCCGACAGGGGAGAATGTCTAGCACAGATACGCAGTATTTT CSASLSFRQGRMSSTDTQYF
few TRBJ2-7 . TRBV15 TGTGCCACCAGCAGAGAGCGCTACCTCGGGGAGCAGTACTTC CATSRERYLGEQYF
. TRBJ1-5 . TRBV7-2 TGTGCCAGCAGCTCACAGGCGTTAAATCAGCCCCAGCATTTT CASSSQALNQPQHF
medium-sized TRBJ1-1 . TRBV7-6 TGTGCCAGCAGCTTAGATATCCCGGGTACGAACACTGAAGCTTTCTTT CASSLDIPGTNTEAFF
. TRBJ2-7 . TRBV21-1 TGTGCCAGCAGCACCCAGACAGGCCGCTCCTACGAGCAGTACTTC CASSTQTGRSYEQYF
. TRBJ1-2 . TRBV20-1 TGCAGTGCCACCCGGGACACCTATGGCTACACCTTC CSATRDTYGYTF
. TRBJ2-7 . TRBV19 TGTGCCAGTAGTATAGACAGTGCACCCTACGAGCAGTACTTC CASSIDSAPYEQYF
. TRBJ2-3 TRBD2 TRBV7-7 TGTGCTAGCAGCTTAGGACTAGCAACAGATACGCAGTATTTT CASSLGLATDTQYF
. TRBJ2-7 . TRBV24-1 TGTGCCACCAGTGATGGGGGGCTAGGGGGGTTC CATSDGGLGGF
. TRBJ1-1 TRBD1 TRBV25-1 TGTGCCAGCAGGCTGACAGGGGCAGGTGGGAACACTGAAGCTTTCTTT CASRLTGAGGNTEAFF
. TRBJ1-2 TRBD1 TRBV24-1 TGTGCCACCAGTGATGATGACAGGGCCTATGGCTACACCTTC CATSDDDRAYGYTF
. TRBJ1-1 . TRBV11-2 TGTGCCAGCAGCCAGGGACATTTGAACACTGAAGCTTTCTTT CASSQGHLNTEAFF
. TRBJ2-5 TRBD2 TRBV27 TGTGCCAGCGCCTCTAGCGGGGGGGCCAGTGAGACCCAGTACTTC CASASSGGASETQYF
few TRBJ1-5 TRBD1 TRBV6-2/TRBV6-3 TGTGCCAGCAGTTGGACAGGGGGCCTTCAGCCCCAGCATTTT CASSWTGGLQPQHF
few TRBJ1-5 . TRBV7-2 TGTGCCAGCAGCCGCTGGGGGGGCGGTCAGCCCCAGCATTTT CASSRWGGGQPQHF
. TRBJ2-7 . TRBV10-3 TGTGCCATCAGTGAGTCGAAGCCTGGGACTTTTTCTGGGCGCGAGCAGTACTTC CAISESKPGTFSGREQYF
. TRBJ1-2 . TRBV6-1 TGTGCCAGCAGTCGAAAAGGGACGGCACGTGGCTACACCTTC CASSRKGTARGYTF
few TRBJ2-7 . TRBV7-6 TGTGCCAGCAGCTCCACGGATGGATCTTACGAGCAGTACTTC CASSSTDGSYEQYF
. TRBJ2-7 . TRBV2 TGTGCCAGCACCGGAACAGGAGGGAGCTCCTACGAGCAGTACTTC CASTGTGGSSYEQYF
. TRBJ1-2 . TRBV27 TGTGCCAGCAGTTCGCCGGGTCATAGGGGCTACACCTTC CASSSPGHRGYTF
few TRBJ2-5 . TRBV20-1 TGCAGTGCCCCTCCTAGGGGCCAAGAGACCCAGTACTTC CSAPPRGQETQYF
. TRBJ1-5 . TRBV19 TGTGCCAGTAGTATCCCGACGGGGGATCAAGCCCAGCATTTT CASSIPTGDQAQHF
. TRBJ1-5 . TRBV2 TGTGCCAGCAGTGTTGGGTTCCAGCCCCAGCATTTT CASSVGFQPQHF
. TRBJ2-4 . TRBV6-5 TGTGCCAGCAGTTCGGGCATCCGAGAGTACTTC CASSSGIREYF
. TRBJ2-6 . TRBV24-1 TGTGCCACCAGTGATTGGGGAAATTCTGGGGCCAACGTCCTGACTTTC CATSDWGNSGANVLTF
few TRBJ1-2 . TRBV7-2 TGTGCCAGCACTCCAGGCAGTACCCGGGGTGGCTACACCTTC CASTPGSTRGGYTF
. TRBJ2-7 . TRBV20-1 TGCAGTGCTACTGGGAAGATGAGGTACGAGCAGTACTTC CSATGKMRYEQYF
. TRBJ2-6 . TRBV6-5 TGTGCCAGCAGTTATCTCAGGGAATCTGGGGCCAACGTCCTGACTTTC CASSYLRESGANVLTF
. TRBJ2-5 . TRBV6-5 TGTGCCAGCAGTTATGGGAGAACCCAGTACTTC CASSYGRTQYF
. TRBJ2-6 TRBD2 TRBV6-1 TGTGCCAGCAGCGGGGGGGGCCGTGGGGCCAACGTCCTGACTTTC CASSGGGRGANVLTF
few TRBJ1-1 . TRBV19 TGTGCCAGTAGTGAGTTGGTCAACACTGAAGCTTTCTTT CASSELVNTEAFF
few TRBJ2-3 TRBD2 TRBV2 TGTGCCAGCACCGCAGCGGGGGCACCCACAGATACGCAGTATTTT CASTAAGAPTDTQYF
few TRBJ2-3 TRBD2 TRBV7-9 TGTGCCAGCAGCTCTTCGGGGGGGCCCACAGATACGCAGTATTTT CASSSSGGPTDTQYF
. TRBJ2-7 . TRBV6-1 TGTGCCAGCAGCCTCCGGGACGAAAAGTCGCAGTACTTC CASSLRDEKSQYF
. TRBJ2-7 . TRBV15 TGTGCCACCAGCAGAGATTACGTCCCTAAATACGAGCAGTACTTC CATSRDYVPKYEQYF
few TRBJ2-5 . TRBV28 TGTGCCAGCAGTTTGCGAGCAACTAGAGAGACCCAGTACTTC CASSLRATRETQYF
. TRBJ2-3 . TRBV7-9 TGTGCCAGCAGCTTAGTCCAGGCAGATACGCAGTATTTT CASSLVQADTQYF
large TRBJ1-5 . TRBV18 TGTGCCAGCTCACCATTCCAGGAGGACAGCTATAGCAATCAGCCCCAGCATTTT CASSPFQEDSYSNQPQHF
few TRBJ1-2 TRBD1 TRBV4-1 TGCGCCAGCAGCCAACCACAAGGGACAGATGCCAACTATGGCTACACCTTC CASSQPQGTDANYGYTF
few TRBJ1-6 TRBD1 TRBV20-1 TGCAGTGCTAGCCGGACAGGGAGAGGATCACCCCTCCACTTT CSASRTGRGSPLHF
few TRBJ1-6 . TRBV2 TGTGCCAGCAATCCGGGGAGGTCACCCCTCCACTTT CASNPGRSPLHF
. TRBJ2-3 TRBD2 TRBV25-1 TGTGCCAGCAGTGGGCGTAGCGGGGGGGTGACAGATACGCAGTATTTT CASSGRSGGVTDTQYF
. TRBJ2-7 . TRBV5-1 TGCGCCAGCAGCTCAGGAATCGCCTACGAGCAGTACTTC CASSSGIAYEQYF
few TRBJ1-2 . TRBV6-1 TGTGCCAGCAGCCCAACAGAGTCCTATGGCTACACCTTC CASSPTESYGYTF
few TRBJ2-7 TRBD2 TRBV20-1 TGCAGTGCTAGAGGGACTAGCGGGATCTCCTACGAGCAGTACTTC CSARGTSGISYEQYF
medium-sized TRBJ1-2 . TRBV7-2 TGTGCCAGCAGCTTATCAGGGGTTGGTGGCTACACCTTC CASSLSGVGGYTF
. TRBJ2-2 . TRBV27 TGTGCCAGCAGTTTAGGGCAGTACACCGGGGAGCTGTTTTTT CASSLGQYTGELFF